The entry below describes one T cell receptor (beta chain). This sample is part of a study of blood T cell repertoires in COVID-19. Study in general: Whether acute or convalescent, the COVID-19 samples came from the United States, Italy and Spain.

Membership in each cohort depended on participant-reported clinical history. Exposed study participants had met a COVID-19 case within 2 weeks before entry. Germline V gene data show CDR1 as LGHDT and CDR2 as YNNKEL (reference sequence). This CDR3 has 14 residues. Losses at the gene ends were 8 bases for V and 4 bases for J; bases not matched to a gene: 7. Study processing details: Using reference gene primer amplification, nucleated cell counts were estimated. Generated by immunoSEQ multiplex PCR, the TCRdb table keeps only in-frame clones and is missing some. V and J calls and clone size follow that table, whereas D and trimming were derived from the DNA. The sample has some 150,000 clones, approximately 80% seen once; the top ten hold roughly 1.7%.

V gene TRBV3-1 (or the pseudogene TRBV3-2) combines with J gene TRBJ2-2; 7 bases are a match to TRBD2. Sequences were obtained from PBMCs or T cells enriched from blood (not recorded which). The TCR originated in a woman between 18 and 30 years old who had been exposed to COVID-19. The CDR3 here is CASWDYWGTGELFF. CDR3 bases: TGTGCCAGCTGGGACTATTGGGGCACCGGGGAGCTGTTTTTT.